The 2 T cell receptor beta chains listed next were all sequenced from one sample in a study of blood T cell repertoires in COVID-19. Data came from immunoSEQ multiplex PCR; TCRdb stores just in-frame clones and leaves some out. The top ten hold roughly a tenth of the sample, which has some 300,000 clones, around nine tenths seen once. The sequenced material came from PBMCs or T cells enriched from blood (not recorded which). The receptors were gathered from a woman aged 40 to 49 who had recovered from COVID-19.

This clone has a single count. The V and J genes are TRBV28 and TRBJ1-2; TRBD1 is a possible D gene (5 bases). From germline, CDR1 is MDHEN and CDR2 SYDVKM. Between the trimmed V and J ends, which lost 4 bases and 8 bases, there was a span of 26 bases. The CDR3 is 17 amino acids. The CDR3 loop is CASSSLPIGSEGWGYTF. As DNA, the CDR3 is TGTGCCAGCAGTTCCCTCCCCATTGGGTCGGAGGGGTGGGGCTACACCTTC.

This clone was detected once. The chain carries TRBV7-2 and TRBJ2-2, with 9 positions matching TRBD1. Germline CDR1 is SGHTA and CDR2 is FQGNSA. The CDR3 runs to 16 residues. Trimming removed 5 bases from V and 7 bases from J; junction bases left unmatched: 11. Written as DNA, the CDR3 is TGTGCCAGCAGCCGGACAGGGGAGCGGAGCAGCGGGGAGCTGTTTTTT. As protein: CASSRTGERSSGELFF.